The T cell receptor (beta chain) under discussion was sequenced for a study of T cells of healthy individuals. V was trimmed by 0 bases and J by 4 bases, leaving 25 bases between them. The CDR3 covers 20 residues. Germline CDR1 and CDR2: SGHTA and FQGNSA. TCRdb analysed the 5' RACE reads with MiXCR anew, one entry per CDR3 protein. The top ten clones hold 6% to 8% of a sample with about 100,000 distinct CDR3 sequences, approximately 15% of them seen once. J is TRBJ2-1 and V is TRBV7-2, with D possibly TRBD1 on 6 matching bases. The receptor's source is a human donor in good health. The CDR3 coding sequence is TGTGCCAGCAGCTTAGCGCCCCGACAGACTCCCTGGGGGCTTTACAATGAGCAGTTCTTC. Protein: CASSLAPRQTPWGLYNEQFF.